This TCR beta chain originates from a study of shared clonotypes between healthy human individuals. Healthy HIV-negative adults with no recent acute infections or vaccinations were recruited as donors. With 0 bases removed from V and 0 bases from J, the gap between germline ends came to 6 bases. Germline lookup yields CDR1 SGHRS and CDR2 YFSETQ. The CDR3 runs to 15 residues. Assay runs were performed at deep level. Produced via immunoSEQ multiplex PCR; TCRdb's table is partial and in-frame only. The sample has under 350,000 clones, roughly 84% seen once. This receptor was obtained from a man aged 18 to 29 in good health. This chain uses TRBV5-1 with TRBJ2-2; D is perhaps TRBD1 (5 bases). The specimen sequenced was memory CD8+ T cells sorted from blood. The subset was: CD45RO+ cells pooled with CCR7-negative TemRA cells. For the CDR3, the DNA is TGCGCCAGCAGCTTGGGACAGACGAACACCGGGGAGCTGTTTTTT. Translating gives CASSLGQTNTGELFF. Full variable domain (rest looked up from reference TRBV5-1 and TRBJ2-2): KAGVTQTPRYLIKTRGQQVTLSCSPISGHRSVSWYQQTPGQGLQFLFEYFSETQRNKGNFPGRFSGRQFSNSRSEMNVSTLELGDSALYLCASSLGQTNTGELFFGEGSRLTVL.